This T cell receptor beta chain was captured in a study of blood T cells in healthy people across ages. Broader study findings: More naive CD4+ cells and higher diversity were found in long-lived than in aged donors.

Sample-barcoded 5' priming and a J-beta primer mix drove a second PCR of 7 to 11 cycles. Tagging of each cDNA molecule was performed by a template-switch adaptor with 12 random nucleotides. TCRdb re-analysed the 5' RACE reads in MiXCR, keeping a single row per CDR3 protein. The table records about 940,000 distinct CDR3 sequences, around 49% of them present only once. As regards this clonotype: Its antigen remains unidentified.

The V and J ends lost 6 bases and 4 bases respectively, with 12 bases between them. CDR1 and CDR2 (germline): MGHRA, YSYEKL. This CDR3 has 13 amino acids. This clonotype was sampled from a man aged 30 to 39 in good health. The sample comprised blood. This chain joins TRBV4-1 and TRBJ1-1, with no clear D. The CDR3 spells CASRPAGGTEAFF. The CDR3 bases are TGCGCCAGCAGGCCGGCGGGAGGCACTGAAGCTTTCTTT.